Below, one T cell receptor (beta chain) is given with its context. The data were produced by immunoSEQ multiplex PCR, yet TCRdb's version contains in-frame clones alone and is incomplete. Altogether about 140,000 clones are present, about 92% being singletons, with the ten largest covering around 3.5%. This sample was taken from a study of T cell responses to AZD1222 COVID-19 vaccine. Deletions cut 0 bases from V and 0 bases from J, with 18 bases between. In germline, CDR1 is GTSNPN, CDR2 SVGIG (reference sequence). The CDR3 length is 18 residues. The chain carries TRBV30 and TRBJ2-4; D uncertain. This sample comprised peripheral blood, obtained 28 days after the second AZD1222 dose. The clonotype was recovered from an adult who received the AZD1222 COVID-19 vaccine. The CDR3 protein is CAWSVHLQLILAKNIQYF. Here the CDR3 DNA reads TGTGCCTGGAGTGTGCATCTCCAACTAATCTTAGCCAAAAACATTCAGTACTTC.